The clone carrying this T cell receptor (beta chain) was seen once. Original processing notes: Amplification with reference gene primers provided the estimates of nucleated cell counts. The assay was immunoSEQ multiplex PCR, and TCRdb's table has in-frame clones only and misses some. The V and J calls and clone size come from that table; D and trimming were worked out from the DNA. In the table there are 250,000 to 350,000 clones, 88% of which are singletons. Seattle cases were enrolled at active infection and followed longitudinally. The sample is drawn from a study of blood T cell repertoires in COVID-19. Study background: Acute and convalescent COVID-19 specimens originated in the United States, Italy and Spain. The analysed material was cDNA or gDNA that came from T cells, B-cell-depleted T cells, or PBMCs.

Germline loops: CDR1 LNHNV, CDR2 YYDKDF (reference sequence). With 5 bases removed from V and 5 bases from J, the gap between germline ends came to 13 bases. CDR3 length: 13 residues. V usage is TRBV15 and J usage is TRBJ2-7; D might be TRBD2 (6 bases). Source material: peripheral blood. This receptor was obtained from a woman aged 25 to 39 with COVID-19, enrolled during active disease. The DNA of the CDR3 is TGTGCCACCAGCTCTCGACTAGTCCACGAGCAGTACTTC. It encodes CATSSRLVHEQYF.